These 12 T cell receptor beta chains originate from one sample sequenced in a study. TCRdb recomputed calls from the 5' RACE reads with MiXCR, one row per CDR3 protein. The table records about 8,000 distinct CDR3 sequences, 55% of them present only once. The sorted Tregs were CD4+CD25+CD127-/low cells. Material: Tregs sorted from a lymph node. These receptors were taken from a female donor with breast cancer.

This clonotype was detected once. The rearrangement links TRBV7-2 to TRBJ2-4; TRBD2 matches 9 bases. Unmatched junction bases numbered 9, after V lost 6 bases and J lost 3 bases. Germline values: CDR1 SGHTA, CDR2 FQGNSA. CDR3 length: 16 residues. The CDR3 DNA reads TGTGCCAGCAGGGCGGGAGGGGGCGATGGCAAAAACATTCAGTACTTC. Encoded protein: CASRAGGGDGKNIQYF.

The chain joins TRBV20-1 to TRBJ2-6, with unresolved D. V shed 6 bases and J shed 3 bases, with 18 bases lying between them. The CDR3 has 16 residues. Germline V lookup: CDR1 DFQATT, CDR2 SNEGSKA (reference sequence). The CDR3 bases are TGCAGTGCCGCAATGACGGGCTCTTATGGGGCCAACGTCCTGACTTTC. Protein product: CSAAMTGSYGANVLTF.

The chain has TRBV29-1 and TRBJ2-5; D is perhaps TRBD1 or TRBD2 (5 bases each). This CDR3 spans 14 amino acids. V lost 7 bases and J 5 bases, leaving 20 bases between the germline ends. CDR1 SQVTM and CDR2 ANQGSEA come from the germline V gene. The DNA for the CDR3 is TGCAGCGCTGGGGGACCTACGACCCGGGAGACCCAGTACTTC. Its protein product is CSAGGPTTRETQYF.

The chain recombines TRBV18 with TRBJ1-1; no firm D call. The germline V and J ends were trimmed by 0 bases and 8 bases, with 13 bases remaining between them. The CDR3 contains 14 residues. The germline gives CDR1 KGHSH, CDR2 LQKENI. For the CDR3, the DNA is TGTGCCAGCTCACCACCGAGCCGTGCTAGAGAAGCTTTCTTT. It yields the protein CASSPPSRAREAFF.

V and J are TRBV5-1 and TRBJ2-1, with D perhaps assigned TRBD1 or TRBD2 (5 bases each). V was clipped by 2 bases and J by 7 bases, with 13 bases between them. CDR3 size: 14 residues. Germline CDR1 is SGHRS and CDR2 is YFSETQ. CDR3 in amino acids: CASSFGTDTNEQFF. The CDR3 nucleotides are TGCGCCAGCAGCTTCGGGACCGATACGAATGAGCAGTTCTTC. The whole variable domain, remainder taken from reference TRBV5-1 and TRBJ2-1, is KAGVTQTPRYLIKTRGQQVTLSCSPISGHRSVSWYQQTPGQGLQFLFEYFSETQRNKGNFPGRFSGRQFSNSRSEMNVSTLELGDSALYLCASSFGTDTNEQFFGPGTRLTVL.

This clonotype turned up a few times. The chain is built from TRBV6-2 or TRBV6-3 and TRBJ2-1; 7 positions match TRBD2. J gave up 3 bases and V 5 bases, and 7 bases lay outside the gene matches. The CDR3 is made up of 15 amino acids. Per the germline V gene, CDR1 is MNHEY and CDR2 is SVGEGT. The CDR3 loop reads CASSMRSGVYNEQFF. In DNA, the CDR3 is TGTGCCAGCAGTATGCGGAGCGGGGTCTACAATGAGCAGTTCTTC.

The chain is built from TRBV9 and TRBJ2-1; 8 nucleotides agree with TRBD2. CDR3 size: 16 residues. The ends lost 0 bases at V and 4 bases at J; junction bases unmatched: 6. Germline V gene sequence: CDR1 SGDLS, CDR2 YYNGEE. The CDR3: CASSVGATSEYNEQFF. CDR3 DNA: TGTGCCAGCAGCGTAGGAGCGACTAGCGAATACAATGAGCAGTTCTTC.

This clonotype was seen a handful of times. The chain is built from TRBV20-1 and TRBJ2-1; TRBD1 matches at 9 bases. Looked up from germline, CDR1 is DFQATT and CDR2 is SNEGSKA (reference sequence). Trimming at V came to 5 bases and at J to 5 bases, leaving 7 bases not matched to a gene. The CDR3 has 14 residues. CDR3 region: CSAPNRGRDNEQFF. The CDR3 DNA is TGCAGTGCTCCTAACAGGGGGCGCGACAATGAGCAGTTCTTC.

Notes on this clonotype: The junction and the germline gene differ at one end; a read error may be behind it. The CDR3 loop is CASSQEGTSGADTQYF. CDR3 coding DNA: TGTGCCAGCAGCCAAGAGGGGACTAGCGGAGCAGATACGCAGTATTTT. The rearrangement links TRBV4-3 to TRBJ2-3; 11 positions agree with TRBD2. Per the germline V gene, CDR1 is LGHNA and CDR2 is YSLEER. This CDR3 has 16 residues.

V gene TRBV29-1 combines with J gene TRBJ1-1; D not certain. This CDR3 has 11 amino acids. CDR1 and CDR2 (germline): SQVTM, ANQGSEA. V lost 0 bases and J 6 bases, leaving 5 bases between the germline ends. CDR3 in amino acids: CSVEDWSEAFF. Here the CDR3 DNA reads TGCAGCGTTGAAGATTGGTCTGAAGCTTTCTTT. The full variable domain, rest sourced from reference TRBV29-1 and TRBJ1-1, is SAVISQKPSRDICQRGTSLTIQCQVDSQVTMMFWYRQQPGQSLTLIATANQGSEATYESGFVIDKFPISRPNLTFSTLTVSNMSPEDSSIYLCSVEDWSEAFFGQGTRLTVV.

The CDR3 loop reads CASSLLSGRRSYNEQFF. CDR3 nucleotide sequence: TGTGCCAGCAGCTTACTTAGCGGGAGAAGGTCCTACAATGAGCAGTTCTTC. The chain combines TRBV7-3 with TRBJ2-1; 9 bases agree with TRBD2. The CDR3 is 17 residues long. J was trimmed by 1 base and V by 2 bases; bases with no gene match: 6. CDR1 is SGHTA and CDR2 is FQGTGA in the germline V gene.

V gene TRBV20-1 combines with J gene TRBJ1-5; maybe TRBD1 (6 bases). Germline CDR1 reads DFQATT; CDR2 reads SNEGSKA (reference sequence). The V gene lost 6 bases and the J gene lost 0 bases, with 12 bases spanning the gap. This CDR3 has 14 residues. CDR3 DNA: TGCAGTGCCCTTGACAGGTATAGCAATCAGCCCCAGCATTTT. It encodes CSALDRYSNQPQHF.